This T cell receptor (beta chain) was recovered during a study of early T cells in non-severe SARS-CoV-2 infection. Study-level background: From unsorted whole blood, bulk RNA was sequenced, and the chains remained unpaired.

Overall study results and limits: Matching with VDJdb favored anti-spike CD8 responses (missing private and CD4 specificities).

Tagging with unique molecular identifiers was applied to individual cDNA molecules. Via MiXCR, TCRdb re-called the 5' RACE reads, giving one row per CDR3 protein. The table records about 70,000 distinct CDR3 sequences, about 4.9% of them present only once. The CDR3 covers 15 residues. Germline assignment: CDR1 SGHTA and CDR2 FQGNSA. This clonotype showed up many times. The antigen is unknown. The junction differs from germline at one of its ends, possibly a read error. Specimen: whole blood, collected at baseline. This TCR came from an adult who was a healthcare worker with PCR-confirmed SARS-CoV-2 infection or an uninfected control (not recorded which). The donor label of this sample is uncertain. The chain carries TRBV7-2 and TRBJ2-3; D possibly matches TRBD1 or TRBD2 (5 bases each). CDR3 sequence: CASSLDLGVTDTQYF. CDR3 nucleotides: TGTGCCAGCAGTTTAGACTTGGGGGTTACAGATACGCAGTATTTT.